What follows describes a single TCR beta chain. Its antigen is not identified. This sample is drawn from a study of PD-1 blockade in mismatch repair-deficient tumors. The wider study: Patients had around 12 mismatch repair-deficient cancer types, all previously treated and progressing.

Profiling relied on immunoSEQ multiplex PCR, and the TCRdb table lists in-frame clones only, not all of them. The sample has some 84,000 clones; about 84% are singletons. The CDR3 has 13 residues. Germline-derived CDR1 and CDR2 are GTSNPN and SVGIG (reference sequence). V was clipped by 1 base and J by 11 bases, with 14 bases between them. The study, taken as a whole, reports: Rapid post-treatment expansion, then contraction, generally preceding radiologic response, marked tumor-resident clones.

The genes are TRBV30 and TRBJ1-4, with TRBD1 as a possible D gene (5 bases). The sequence was obtained from an adult with mismatch repair-deficient cancer. The specimen was peripheral blood, collected 12 weeks after starting pembrolizumab. The CDR3 loop reads CAWSDGRGGKLFF. The CDR3, as DNA: TGTGCCTGGAGTGATGGCCGTGGGGGGAAACTGTTTTTT.